The T cell receptor (beta chain) under discussion was sequenced for a study of T cell responses to AZD1222 COVID-19 vaccine. V was shortened by 6 bases and J by 4 bases, with 13 bases between the two germline ends. The CDR3 sequence is 14 residues long. Per the germline V gene, CDR1 is MDHEN and CDR2 is SYDVKM. Produced via immunoSEQ multiplex PCR; TCRdb's table is partial and in-frame only. The sample records 110,000 to 150,000 clones, about nine tenths being singletons. The receptor's source is an adult in good health. This chain uses TRBV28 with TRBJ1-3; D not certain. Sequences were derived from peripheral blood, sampled on day 0 of AZD1222 vaccination. CDR3 sequence reads: CASSTDAGGNTIYF. CDR3 bases: TGTGCCAGCAGCACGGACGCGGGGGGAAACACCATATATTTT. Looking up the rest from reference TRBV28 and TRBJ1-3 gives the full variable domain: DVKVTQSSRYLVKRTGEKVFLECVQDMDHENMFWYRQDPGLGLRLIYFSYDVKMKEKGDIPEGYSVSREKKERFSLILESASTNQTSMYLCASSTDAGGNTIYFGEGSWLTVV.